Below, one T cell receptor (beta chain) is given with its context. Its antigen is not known. This specimen comes from a study of graft-versus-host responses after intestinal transplantation. Per the germline V gene, CDR1 is MDHEN and CDR2 is SYDVKM. This CDR3 has 15 amino acids. V was cut by 6 bases and J by 1 base, with 12 bases left in between. Only in-frame clones appear in the TCRdb table, and some are missing; sequencing was by immunoSEQ multiplex PCR. The sample holds some 38,000 clones; roughly 93% are singletons and the top ten take roughly 23%. This TCR was recovered from a human donor who was the organ donor for an intestinal transplant. This sample comprised unstimulated CD8+ T cells sorted from spleen or lymph node cells, obtained before transplant. This rearrangement joins TRBV28 to TRBJ1-4; perhaps TRBD1 as D (6 bases). CDR3 sequence: CASRPWTETNEKLFF. CDR3 sequence (DNA): TGTGCCAGCAGGCCGTGGACAGAAACTAATGAAAAACTGTTTTTT.